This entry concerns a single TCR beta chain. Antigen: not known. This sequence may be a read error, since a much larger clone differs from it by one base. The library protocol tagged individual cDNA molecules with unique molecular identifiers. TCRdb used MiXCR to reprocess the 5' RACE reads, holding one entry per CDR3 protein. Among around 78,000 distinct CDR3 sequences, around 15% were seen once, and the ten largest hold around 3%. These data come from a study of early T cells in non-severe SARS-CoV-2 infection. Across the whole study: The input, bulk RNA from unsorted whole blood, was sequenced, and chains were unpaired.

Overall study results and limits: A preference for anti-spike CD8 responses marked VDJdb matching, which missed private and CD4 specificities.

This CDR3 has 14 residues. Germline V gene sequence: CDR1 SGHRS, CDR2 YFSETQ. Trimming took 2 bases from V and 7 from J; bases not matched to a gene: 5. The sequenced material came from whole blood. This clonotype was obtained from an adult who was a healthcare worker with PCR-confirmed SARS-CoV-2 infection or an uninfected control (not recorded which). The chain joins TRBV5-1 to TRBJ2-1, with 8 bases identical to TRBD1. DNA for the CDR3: TGCGCCAGCAGCTTAGGGGACAGGAAGAATGAGCAGTTCTTC. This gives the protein CASSLGDRKNEQFF.